The clone carrying this T cell receptor beta chain is a singleton in its sample. Mismatch with germline at one junction end may stem from a read error. CDR1 SGHTA and CDR2 FQGNSA come from the germline V gene. The CDR3 loop spans 15 amino acids. This specimen comes from a study of shared clonotypes between healthy human individuals. TCRdb's copy holds only in-frame clones and misses some; the assay was immunoSEQ multiplex PCR. The table has approximately 500,000 clones, over 75% seen once; the top ten hold roughly 12%. Sequenced material: PBMCs. This receptor was obtained from a woman aged 40 to 50 in good health. Some clones in this sample may be carry-over from other donors' samples. This chain connects TRBV7-2 to TRBJ2-3; 8 nucleotides match TRBD2. The CDR3: CASSVAGPSTDTQYF. CDR3 sequence (DNA): TGTGCCAGCAGCGTAGCGGGGCCTAGCACAGATACGCAGTATTTT.